This T cell receptor (beta chain) was documented in a study of cytotoxic CD8 clonotypes in ibrutinib-treated CLL. The CDR3 covers 13 residues. V gave up 4 bases and J gave up 7 bases; unmatched junction bases: 4. Germline-derived CDR1 and CDR2 are SNHLY and FYNNEI. TCRdb's table, derived via immunoSEQ multiplex PCR, lists solely in-frame clones and lacks some. Of 73,000 or so clones listed, about two thirds are singletons. This chain links TRBV2 with TRBJ1-1, with 9 bases lining up with TRBD1. The receptor was derived from a human donor with chronic lymphocytic leukemia. Sequencing used PBMCs, obtained after 12 months of ibrutinib treatment. Here the CDR3 DNA reads TGTGCCAGCAGTGTCCGACAGGGGGGTGAAGCTTTCTTT. Translation: CASSVRQGGEAFF.